This entry lists 8 T cell receptor beta chains sequenced from one sample in a study of blood T cell repertoires in COVID-19. TCRdb's table, derived via immunoSEQ multiplex PCR, lists solely in-frame clones and lacks some. The table includes about 300,000 clones, approximately 92% detected once. Sequenced: PBMCs or T cells enriched from blood (not recorded which). The receptor set was obtained from a woman aged 25 to 39 who had recovered from COVID-19.

The chain employs TRBV7-2 and TRBJ2-7; TRBD1 is a possible D gene (6 bases). The CDR3 runs 13 residues. Germline V lookup: CDR1 SGHTA, CDR2 FQGNSA. Deletions cut 2 bases from V and 5 bases from J, with 10 bases between. CDR3 nucleotide sequence: TGTGCCAGCAGCTTACGACAGGTTAACGAGCAGTACTTC. It yields the protein CASSLRQVNEQYF.

This chain connects TRBV6-5 to TRBJ1-2, with D tentatively TRBD1 (6 bases). CDR1 MNHEY and CDR2 SVGAGI come from the germline V gene. V was cut by 2 bases and J by 7 bases, with 11 bases left in between. This CDR3 is built from 13 residues. The CDR3 region has the DNA TGTGCCAGCAGTTACCAAACAGGGTCTGGCTACACCTTC. Translating it yields CASSYQTGSGYTF.

The table lists this clone with a count of one. This chain uses TRBV3-1 (or the pseudogene TRBV3-2) with TRBJ2-7; 9 bases are shared with TRBD2. V trimming: 8 bases; J trimming: 5 bases; junction bases outside the gene matches: 4. Germline V gene lookup returns CDR1 LGHDT and CDR2 YNNKEL (reference sequence). The CDR3 is 12 amino acids. The CDR3, as DNA: TGTGCCAGCTCGCTAGCGGGAAACGAGCAGTACTTC. Translating gives CASSLAGNEQYF.

The V gene is TRBV5-4, the J gene TRBJ1-2; 7 positions match TRBD1. V lost 4 bases, J lost 0 bases, and 6 bases stayed unmatched. The germline V gene has CDR1 SGHNT and CDR2 YYREEE (reference sequence). The length of the CDR3 is 15 residues. The CDR3 reads CASSPGQETNYGYTF. CDR3 DNA sequence: TGTGCCAGCAGCCCCGGACAGGAAACTAACTATGGCTACACCTTC.

The V gene is TRBV4-1, the J gene TRBJ1-5; perhaps TRBD1 as D (5 bases). The germline CDR1 and CDR2 sequences are MGHRA and YSYEKL. V dropped 0 bases and J dropped 6 bases, with 18 bases sitting between them. The CDR3 is 17 amino acids. The CDR3 reads CASSQEPDGGYPQPQHF. DNA of the CDR3: TGCGCCAGCAGCCAAGAACCAGACGGGGGGTATCCTCAGCCCCAGCATTTT.

This clone was picked up one time. This chain's CDR3 is CASSPRATDYGYTF. Here the CDR3 DNA reads TGTGCCAGCAGCCCGCGGGCCACAGACTATGGCTACACCTTC. The rearrangement links TRBV5-6 to TRBJ1-2; D is unresolved. The germline V and J ends were trimmed by 4 bases and 3 bases, with 13 bases remaining between them. CDR3 length equals 14 residues. Germline CDR1 is SGHDT and CDR2 is YYEEEE.

This clone appeared a single time. The V gene is TRBV4-3, the J gene TRBJ2-7; D is possibly TRBD2 (6 bases). The CDR3 extends over 14 amino acids. The V and J ends lost 0 bases and 6 bases respectively, with 12 bases between them. CDR1 and CDR2 (germline): LGHNA, YSLEER. The CDR3 loop is CASSQDRGTPEQYF. Written as DNA, the CDR3 is TGCGCCAGCAGCCAAGATCGAGGGACTCCCGAGCAGTACTTC.

This rearrangement joins TRBV30 to TRBJ2-1, with 11 nucleotides matching TRBD2. V shed 5 bases and J 4 bases; nucleotides not matched to a gene: 7. Germline lookup yields CDR1 GTSNPN and CDR2 SVGIG (reference sequence). The CDR3 sequence is 15 residues long. CDR3 DNA: TGTGCCTGGGACCGGACTAGCGGGCCTTACAATGAGCAGTTCTTC. Protein: CAWDRTSGPYNEQFF.